This T cell receptor beta chain was captured in a study of T-cell memory formation after mild COVID-19. Germline-derived CDR1 and CDR2 are SGHRS and YFSETQ. V lost 4 bases to trimming and J lost 7 bases; unmatched junction nucleotides: 3. The CDR3 length is 14 residues. TCRalpha and TCRbeta libraries used 5'RACE with constant-segment primers and UMIs. TCRdb redid the calling of the 5' RACE reads with MiXCR, one entry per CDR3 protein. The data hold roughly 100,000 distinct CDR3 sequences, with around 15% observed a single time. Note on this clonotype: The antigen is undetermined.

Study observations and caveats: Pre-infection memory carried some responding clones, suggesting that cross-reactive memory joined. CD4+ bias marked clones expanding day 15 to 37, unlike balanced contracting clones. Among CD4+ contracting clones, most were CM and EM, and CD8+ ones EMRA.

The sequence was collected from an adult woman who had mild COVID-19 (a few samples of this study predate the infection). Cell type and time point are not known. V is TRBV5-1 and J is TRBJ1-4; TRBD1 aligns across 11 bases. The sequenced sample consisted of PBMCs or a T cell subset sorted from them (not recorded which). The CDR3 region has the DNA TGCGCCAGCAGCCCGGGGACAGGGGGTGAAAAACTGTTTTTT. Its translation is CASSPGTGGEKLFF.